This passage covers 20 T cell receptor beta chains from one sample sequenced in a study of OX40 agonist ivuxolimab in advanced cancers. Only in-frame clones appear in the TCRdb table, and some are missing; sequencing was by immunoSEQ multiplex PCR. Among 50,000 to 55,000 clones listed, roughly nine tenths were seen once. Specimen: CD4+ or CD8+ T cells sorted from blood, collected in a trial of the OX40 agonist ivuxolimab. The receptors stem from an adult with an advanced solid tumor such as melanoma, head and neck, liver or kidney cancer.

This chain links TRBV7-2 with TRBJ1-5; tentatively, D is TRBD1 (6 bases). Deletions cut 5 bases from V and 4 bases from J, with 15 bases between. Germline V lookup: CDR1 SGHTA, CDR2 FQGNSA. This CDR3 contains 15 residues. The CDR3 DNA sequence: TGTGCCAGCAGCATCCGGGGGCGGGTGAATCAGCCCCAGCATTTT. Translation gives CASSIRGRVNQPQHF. Full variable domain (rest looked up from reference TRBV7-2 and TRBJ1-5): GAGVSQSPSNKVTEKGKDVELRCDPISGHTALYWYRQSLGQGLEFLIYFQGNSAPDKSGLPSDRFSAERTGGSVSTLTIQRTQQEDSAVYLCASSIRGRVNQPQHFGDGTRLSIL.

The chain joins TRBV7-3 to TRBJ2-1; D perhaps matches TRBD2 (5 bases). V lost 0 bases, J lost 4 bases, and 10 bases lay in between. The CDR3 length is 15 residues. Germline CDR1 is SGHTA and CDR2 is FQGTGA. The CDR3 DNA reads TGTGCCAGCAGCTTAACGGGAGTAGGATACAATGAGCAGTTCTTC. This codes for CASSLTGVGYNEQFF. The full variable domain, completed using reference TRBV7-3 and TRBJ2-1, is GAGVSQTPSNKVTEKGKYVELRCDPISGHTALYWYRQSLGQGPEFLIYFQGTGAADDSGLPNDRFFAVRPEGSVSTLKIQRTERGDSAVYLCASSLTGVGYNEQFFGPGTRLTVL.

Comments on this clone: Distinct nucleotide sequences in the sample also encode this CDR3. The genes are TRBV7-2 and TRBJ2-5, with unresolved D. The V end lost 6 bases, the J end lost 2 bases, and 4 bases lay between the germline ends. The CDR3 totals 11 residues. Germline assignment: CDR1 SGHTA and CDR2 FQGNSA. DNA for the CDR3: TGTGCCAGCAGTTTACAAGAGACCCAGTACTTC. Translating gives CASSLQETQYF.

This sequence joins TRBV7-9 and TRBJ2-1, with 10 bases matching TRBD2. The germline V gene encodes CDR1 SEHNR and CDR2 FQNEAQ (reference sequence). J was trimmed by 6 bases and V by 2 bases; bases with no gene match: 4. The CDR3 sequence is 15 residues long. The CDR3 nucleotides are TGTGCCAGCAGCTTACTCCCTAGCGGGGGCAATGAGCAGTTCTTC. Protein product: CASSLLPSGGNEQFF. The complete variable domain, with remaining parts taken from reference TRBV7-9 and TRBJ2-1, reads DTGVSQNPRHKITKRGQNVTFRCDPISEHNRLYWYRQTLGQGPEFLTYFQNEAQLEKSRLLSDRFSAERPKGSFSTLEIQRTEQGDSAMYLCASSLLPSGGNEQFFGPGTRLTVL.

This sequence joins TRBV7-2 and TRBJ2-1; possible D gene TRBD2, 5 bases. V was shortened by 5 bases and J by 7 bases, with 15 bases between the two germline ends. Germline CDR1 and CDR2: SGHTA and FQGNSA. The CDR3 extends over 14 amino acids. CDR3 loop: CASSPRAPRNEQFF. CDR3 nucleotides: TGTGCCAGCAGCCCGCGGGCGCCCAGGAATGAGCAGTTCTTC.

The V and J genes are TRBV30 and TRBJ2-7; 8 nucleotides line up with TRBD2. Germline trimming cut 2 bases from V and 0 bases from J; bases unmatched to any gene: 9. Germline V CDR1 and CDR2: GTSNPN, SVGIG (reference sequence). This CDR3 comprises 16 residues. Written as DNA, the CDR3 is TGTGCCTGGAGTCCCCTCGGGAGGGGCCTCTCCTACGAGCAGTACTTC. Residues: CAWSPLGRGLSYEQYF.

The CDR3 DNA is TGTGCCAGTACCCTTGTGGGACAGGGTTCTTCACCCCTCCACTTT. Protein product: CASTLVGQGSSPLHF. This chain links TRBV19 with TRBJ1-6; 9 nucleotides align to TRBD1. The length of the CDR3 is 15 residues. Looked up from germline, CDR1 is LNHDA and CDR2 is SQIVND (reference sequence). V was clipped by 7 bases and J by 9 bases; unmatched bases: 10.

CDR3 coding DNA: TGTGCCAGCAGTTTTACAGGGTACACCGGGGAGCTGTTTTTT. The encoded protein is CASSFTGYTGELFF. The chain uses TRBV6-6 and TRBJ2-2, with D perhaps matching TRBD1 (6 bases). The V end was cut by 4 bases, the J end by 3 bases, with 9 bases between. CDR3 size: 14 residues. CDR1 MNHNY and CDR2 SVGAGI come from the germline V gene (reference sequence).

V is TRBV29-1 and J is TRBJ2-2, with unresolved D. This CDR3 is 13 amino acids long. V was shortened by 4 bases and J by 0 bases, with 6 bases between the two germline ends. Germline values: CDR1 SQVTM, CDR2 ANQGSEA. The CDR3 DNA sequence: TGCAGCGTTGCCAGGTCGAACACCGGGGAGCTGTTTTTT. Amino acid sequence: CSVARSNTGELFF.

The chain recombines TRBV28 with TRBJ1-1; D is possibly TRBD1 (6 bases). V was trimmed by 1 base and J by 4 bases, leaving 13 bases between them. The CDR3 consists of 15 residues. CDR1 is MDHEN, CDR2 SYDVKM, per germline. CDR3 sequence: CASSLSTGWGTEAFF. The DNA for the CDR3 is TGTGCCAGCAGTTTATCGACAGGCTGGGGCACTGAAGCTTTCTTT.

V and J are TRBV12-2 and TRBJ1-5. TRBV12-2 is deemed a pseudogene. The CDR3 has 12 amino acids. CDR3 in amino acids: CASRRSGQPQHF. CDR3 in DNA: TGTGCAAGTCGTAGGAGCGGCCAGCCCCAGCATTTT.

The J gene is TRBJ2-7, the V gene TRBV15; 8 nucleotides align to TRBD2. CDR1 is LNHNV and CDR2 is YYDKDF in the germline V gene (reference sequence). After removal of 0 bases from V and 2 bases from J, the junction contained 3 bases not matched to a gene. This CDR3 region has 15 residues. CDR3 DNA: TGTGCCACCAGCAGAGATGGACTAGCCCCCTACGAGCAGTACTTC. Translating gives CATSRDGLAPYEQYF. Using reference TRBV15 and TRBJ2-7 for the parts outside the CDR3, the full variable domain is DAMVIQNPRYQVTQFGKPVTLSCSQTLNHNVMYWYQQKSSQAPKLLFHYYDKDFNNEADTPDNFQSRRPNTSFCFLDIRSPGLGDTAMYLCATSRDGLAPYEQYFGPGTRLTVT.

The chain combines TRBV28 with TRBJ1-4; a weak D match, TRBD1 (5 bases). The V gene lost 6 bases and the J gene lost 0 bases, with 11 bases spanning the gap. The CDR3 has 15 residues. Germline CDR1 MDHEN, CDR2 SYDVKM. This CDR3 is CASSFGAATNEKLFF. In nucleotides, the CDR3 is TGTGCCAGCAGCTTTGGGGCTGCAACTAATGAAAAACTGTTTTTT. The entire variable domain, with the rest obtained from reference TRBV28 and TRBJ1-4, is as follows: DVKVTQSSRYLVKRTGEKVFLECVQDMDHENMFWYRQDPGLGLRLIYFSYDVKMKEKGDIPEGYSVSREKKERFSLILESASTNQTSMYLCASSFGAATNEKLFFGSGTQLSVL.

V gene TRBV23-1 combines with J gene TRBJ2-7; TRBD1 agrees at 10 bases. TRBV23-1 is an ORF; its function is uncertain. J gave up 4 bases and V 2 bases, and 14 bases lay outside the gene matches. CDR3 length: 18 amino acids. CDR3 DNA: TGCGCCAGCAGTCAACCCCAGGACACCGACAGGGGGCAGTACGAGCAGTACTTC. It specifies CASSQPQDTDRGQYEQYF.

The rearrangement joins TRBV29-1 to TRBJ2-5; TRBD1 aligns across 8 bases. This CDR3 has 14 amino acids. The trim removed 4 bases at V and 1 base at J, leaving 5 bases unmatched. The V gene's germline CDR1 is SQVTM and CDR2 ANQGSEA. The CDR3 nucleotides read TGCAGCGTTGGACAGGGGTCCATCCAAGAGACCCAGTACTTC. Translating it yields CSVGQGSIQETQYF.

The rearrangement uses TRBV5-4 and TRBJ2-2; 8 bases map to TRBD1. Germline CDR1 SGHNT, CDR2 YYREEE (reference sequence). The CDR3 has 15 amino acids. After removal of 0 bases from V and 3 bases from J, the junction contained 1 base not matched to a gene. The CDR3 coding sequence is TGTGCCAGCAGCTTGGGACAGGGGTACACCGGGGAGCTGTTTTTT. Its protein is CASSLGQGYTGELFF.

The chain links TRBV5-6 to TRBJ2-1, with a weak D call TRBD2 (6 bases). The V end lost 3 bases, the J end lost 5 bases, and 15 bases lay between the germline ends. From germline, CDR1 is SGHDT and CDR2 YYEEEE. The CDR3 is 15 amino acids. In nucleotides, the CDR3 is TGTGCCAGCAGCTCACTGGCGGGGTTTCACAATGAGCAGTTCTTC. It is translated as CASSSLAGFHNEQFF.

V and J are TRBV30 and TRBJ1-3, with D hard to call. Trimming removed 0 bases from V and 8 bases from J, with 11 bases in between. The CDR3 is made up of 13 amino acids. Germline CDR1 and CDR2: GTSNPN and SVGIG (reference sequence). In nucleotides, the CDR3 is TGTGCCTGGAGTGTCCCAGGACGGCACACCATATATTTT. Translation gives CAWSVPGRHTIYF. Full variable domain (rest looked up from reference TRBV30 and TRBJ1-3): SQTIHQWPATLVQPVGSPLSLECTVEGTSNPNLYWYRQAAGRGLQLLFYSVGIGQISSEVPQNLSASRPQDRQFILSSKKLLLSDSGFYLCAWSVPGRHTIYFGEGSWLTVV.

This clone was recorded only once. The chain employs TRBV6-5 and TRBJ2-7, with D perhaps TRBD1 (6 bases). The CDR3 is made up of 15 amino acids. Trimming left V 6 bases short and J 0 bases short, with 15 bases between. Germline V gene lookup returns CDR1 MNHEY and CDR2 SVGAGI. CDR3 in amino acids: CASRQQGTHSYEQYF. CDR3 DNA sequence: TGTGCCAGCAGGCAACAGGGAACCCACTCCTACGAGCAGTACTTC.

On this clone: The DNA is left out, because the CDR3 cannot be placed on it with certainty; the CDR3 is given as TCRdb lists it. The V and J genes are TRBV27 and TRBJ1-2. Ends included, the CDR3 has 16 residues. Germline V gene sequence: CDR1 MNHEY, CDR2 SMNVEV (reference sequence). This CDR3 reads CASSTSGRRGNYGYTF.